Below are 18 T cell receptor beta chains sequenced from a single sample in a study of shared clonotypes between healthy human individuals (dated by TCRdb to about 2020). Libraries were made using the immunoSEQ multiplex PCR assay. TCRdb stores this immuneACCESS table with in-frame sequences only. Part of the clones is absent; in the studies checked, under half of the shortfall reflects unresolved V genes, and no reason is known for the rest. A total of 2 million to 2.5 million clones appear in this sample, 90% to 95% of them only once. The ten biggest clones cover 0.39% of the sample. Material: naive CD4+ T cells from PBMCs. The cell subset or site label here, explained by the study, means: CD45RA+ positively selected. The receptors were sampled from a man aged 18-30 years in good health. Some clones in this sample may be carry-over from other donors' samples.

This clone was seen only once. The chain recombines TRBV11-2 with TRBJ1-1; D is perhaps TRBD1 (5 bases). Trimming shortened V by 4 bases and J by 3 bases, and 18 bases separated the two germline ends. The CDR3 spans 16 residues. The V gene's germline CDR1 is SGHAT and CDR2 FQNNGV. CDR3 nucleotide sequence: TGTGCCAGCAGCTACGGCGTGAGGGCGGGGGACACTGAAGCTTTCTTT. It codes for CASSYGVRAGDTEAFF.

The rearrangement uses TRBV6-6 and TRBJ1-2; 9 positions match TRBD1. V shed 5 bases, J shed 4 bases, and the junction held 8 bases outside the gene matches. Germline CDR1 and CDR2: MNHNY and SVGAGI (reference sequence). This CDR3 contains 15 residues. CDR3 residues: CASSGRDRAAYGYTF. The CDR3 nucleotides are TGTGCCAGCAGTGGCCGGGACAGGGCGGCCTATGGCTACACCTTC.

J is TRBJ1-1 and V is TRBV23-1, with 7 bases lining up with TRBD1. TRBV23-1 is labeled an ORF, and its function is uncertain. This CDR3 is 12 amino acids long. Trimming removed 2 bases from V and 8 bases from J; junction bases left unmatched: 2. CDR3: CASSQPGQEAFF. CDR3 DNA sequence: TGCGCCAGCAGTCAACCGGGACAGGAAGCTTTCTTT.

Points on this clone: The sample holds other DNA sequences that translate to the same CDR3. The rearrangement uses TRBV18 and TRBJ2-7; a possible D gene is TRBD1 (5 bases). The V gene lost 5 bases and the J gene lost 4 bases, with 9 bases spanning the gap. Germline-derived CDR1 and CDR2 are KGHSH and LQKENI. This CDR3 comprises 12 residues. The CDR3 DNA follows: TGTGCCAGCTCATCCGACAGTTACGAGCAGTACTTC. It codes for CASSSDSYEQYF.

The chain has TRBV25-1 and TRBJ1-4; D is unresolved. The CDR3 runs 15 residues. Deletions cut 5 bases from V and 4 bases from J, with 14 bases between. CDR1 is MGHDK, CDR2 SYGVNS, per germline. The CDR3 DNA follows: TGTGCCAGCAGTTCCTCTGAGCAGCTTAATGAAAAACTGTTTTTT. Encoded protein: CASSSSEQLNEKLFF.

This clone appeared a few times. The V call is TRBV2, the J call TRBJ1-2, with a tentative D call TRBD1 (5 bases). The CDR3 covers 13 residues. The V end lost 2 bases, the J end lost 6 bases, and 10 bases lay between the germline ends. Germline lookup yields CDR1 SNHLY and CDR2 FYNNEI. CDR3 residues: CASSERQGNGYTF. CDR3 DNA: TGTGCCAGCAGTGAACGGCAGGGAAATGGCTACACCTTC. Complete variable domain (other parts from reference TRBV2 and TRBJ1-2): EPEVTQTPSHQVTQMGQEVILRCVPISNHLYFYWYRQILGQKVEFLVSFYNNEISEKSEIFDDQFSVERPDGSNFTLKIRSTKLEDSAMYFCASSERQGNGYTFGSGTRLTVV.

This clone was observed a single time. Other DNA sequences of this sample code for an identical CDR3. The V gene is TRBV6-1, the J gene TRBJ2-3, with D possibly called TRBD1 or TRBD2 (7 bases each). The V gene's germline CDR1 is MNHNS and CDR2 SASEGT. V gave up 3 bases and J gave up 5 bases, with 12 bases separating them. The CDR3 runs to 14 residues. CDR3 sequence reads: CASSDRGRGDTQYF. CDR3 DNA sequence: TGTGCCAGCAGTGACAGGGGGAGGGGAGATACGCAGTATTTT.

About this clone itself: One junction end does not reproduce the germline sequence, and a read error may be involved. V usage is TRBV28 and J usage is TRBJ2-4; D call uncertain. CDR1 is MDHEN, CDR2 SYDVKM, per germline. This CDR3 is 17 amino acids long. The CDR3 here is CATSEQRWIAAKNIQYF. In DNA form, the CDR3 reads TGTGCCACCAGTGAACAAAGGTGGATAGCAGCCAAAAACATTCAGTACTTC.

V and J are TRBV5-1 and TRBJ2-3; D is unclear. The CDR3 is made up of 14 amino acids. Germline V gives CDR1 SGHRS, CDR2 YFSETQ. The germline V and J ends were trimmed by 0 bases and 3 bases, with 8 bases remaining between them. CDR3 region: CASSLDAGTDTQYF. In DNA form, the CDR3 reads TGCGCCAGCAGCTTGGACGCAGGTACAGATACGCAGTATTTT. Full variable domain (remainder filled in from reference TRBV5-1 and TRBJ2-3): KAGVTQTPRYLIKTRGQQVTLSCSPISGHRSVSWYQQTPGQGLQFLFEYFSETQRNKGNFPGRFSGRQFSNSRSEMNVSTLELGDSALYLCASSLDAGTDTQYFGPGTRLTVL.

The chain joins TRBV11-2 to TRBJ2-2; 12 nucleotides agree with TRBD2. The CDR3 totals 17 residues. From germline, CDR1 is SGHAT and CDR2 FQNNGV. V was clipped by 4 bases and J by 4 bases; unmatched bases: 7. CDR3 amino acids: CASSSRLAGAGTGELFF. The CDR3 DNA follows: TGTGCCAGCAGCTCCCGACTAGCGGGAGCGGGCACCGGGGAGCTGTTTTTT. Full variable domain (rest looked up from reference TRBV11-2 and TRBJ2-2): EAGVAQSPRYKIIEKRQSVAFWCNPISGHATLYWYQQILGQGPKLLIQFQNNGVVDDSQLPKDRFSAERLKGVDSTLKIQPAKLEDSAVYLCASSSRLAGAGTGELFFGEGSRLTVL.

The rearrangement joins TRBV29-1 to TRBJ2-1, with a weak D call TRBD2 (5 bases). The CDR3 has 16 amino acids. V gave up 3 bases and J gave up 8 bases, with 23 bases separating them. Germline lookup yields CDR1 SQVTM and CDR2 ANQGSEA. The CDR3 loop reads CSVDLYGGSGLDEQFF. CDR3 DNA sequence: TGCAGCGTTGATCTCTATGGCGGGTCGGGGTTGGATGAGCAGTTCTTC.

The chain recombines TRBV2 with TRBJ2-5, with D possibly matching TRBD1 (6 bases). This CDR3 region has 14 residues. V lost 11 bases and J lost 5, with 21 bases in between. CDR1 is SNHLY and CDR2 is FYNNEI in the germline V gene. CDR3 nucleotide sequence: TGTGCCTCGGTTCAGGGGACCCCCAGGGAGACCCAGTACTTC. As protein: CASVQGTPRETQYF.

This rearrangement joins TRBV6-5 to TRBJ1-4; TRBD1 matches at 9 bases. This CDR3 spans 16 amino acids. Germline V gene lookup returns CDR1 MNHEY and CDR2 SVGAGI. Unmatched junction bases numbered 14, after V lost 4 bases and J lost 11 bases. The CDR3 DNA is TGTGCCAGCAGTTCGGGTTACAGGGGGCTCAGTGGGAAACTGTTTTTT. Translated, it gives CASSSGYRGLSGKLFF.

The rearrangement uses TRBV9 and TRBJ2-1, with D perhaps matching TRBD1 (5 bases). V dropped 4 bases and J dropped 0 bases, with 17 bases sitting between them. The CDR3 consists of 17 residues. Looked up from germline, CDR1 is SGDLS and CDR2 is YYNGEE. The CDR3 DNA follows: TGTGCCAGCAGCCTTAACCCCAACAGGCGCTCCTACAATGAGCAGTTCTTC. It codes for CASSLNPNRRSYNEQFF.

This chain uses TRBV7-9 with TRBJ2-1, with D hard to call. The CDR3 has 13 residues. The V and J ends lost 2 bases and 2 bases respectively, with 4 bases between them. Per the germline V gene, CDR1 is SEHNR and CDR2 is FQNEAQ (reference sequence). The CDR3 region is CASSLLAYNEQFF. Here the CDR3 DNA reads TGTGCCAGCAGCTTACTAGCCTACAATGAGCAGTTCTTC.

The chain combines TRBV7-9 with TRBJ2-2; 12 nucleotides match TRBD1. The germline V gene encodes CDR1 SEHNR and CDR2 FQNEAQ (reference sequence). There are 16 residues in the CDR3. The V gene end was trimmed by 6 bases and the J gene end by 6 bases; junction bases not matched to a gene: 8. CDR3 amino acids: CASSYPGQGAPGELFF. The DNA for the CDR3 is TGTGCCAGCAGTTACCCGGGACAGGGGGCCCCCGGGGAGCTGTTTTTT.

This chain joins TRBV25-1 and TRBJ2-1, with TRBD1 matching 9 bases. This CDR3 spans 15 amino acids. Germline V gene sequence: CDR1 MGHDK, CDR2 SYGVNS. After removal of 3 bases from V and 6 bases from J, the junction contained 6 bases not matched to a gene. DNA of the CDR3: TGTGCCAGCAGTGACCCGGGACAGGGATCCAATGAGCAGTTCTTC. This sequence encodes CASSDPGQGSNEQFF.

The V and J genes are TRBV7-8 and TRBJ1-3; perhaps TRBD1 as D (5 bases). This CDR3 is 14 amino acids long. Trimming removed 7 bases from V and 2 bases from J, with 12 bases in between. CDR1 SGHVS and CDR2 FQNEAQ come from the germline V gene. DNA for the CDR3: TGTGCCAGCAACCCATACAGGACTGGAAACACCATATATTTT. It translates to CASNPYRTGNTIYF.